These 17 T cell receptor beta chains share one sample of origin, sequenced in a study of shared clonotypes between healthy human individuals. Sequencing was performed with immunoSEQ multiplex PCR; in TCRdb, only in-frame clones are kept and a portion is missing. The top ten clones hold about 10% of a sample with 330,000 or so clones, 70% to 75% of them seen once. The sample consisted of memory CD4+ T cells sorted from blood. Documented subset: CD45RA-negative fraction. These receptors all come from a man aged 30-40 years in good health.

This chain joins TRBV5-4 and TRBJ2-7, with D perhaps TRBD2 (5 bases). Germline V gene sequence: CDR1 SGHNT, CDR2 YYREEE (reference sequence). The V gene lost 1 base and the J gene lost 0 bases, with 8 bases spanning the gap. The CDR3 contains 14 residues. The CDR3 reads CASSLTEDSYEQYF. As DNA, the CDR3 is TGTGCCAGCAGCTTGACGGAGGACTCCTACGAGCAGTACTTC.

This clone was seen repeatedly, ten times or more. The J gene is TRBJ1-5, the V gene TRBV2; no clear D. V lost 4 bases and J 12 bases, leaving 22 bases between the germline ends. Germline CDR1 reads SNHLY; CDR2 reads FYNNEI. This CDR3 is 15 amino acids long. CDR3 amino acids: CASSVGSTYISNQHF. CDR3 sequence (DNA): TGTGCCAGCAGTGTAGGTAGTACTTATATCTCTAACCAGCATTTT.

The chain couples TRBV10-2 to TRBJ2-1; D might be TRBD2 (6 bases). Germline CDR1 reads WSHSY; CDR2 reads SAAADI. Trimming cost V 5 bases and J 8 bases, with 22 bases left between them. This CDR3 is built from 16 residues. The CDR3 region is CASSPPSLRGGHEQFF. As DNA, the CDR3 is TGCGCCAGCAGTCCCCCTTCTCTCCGCGGAGGGCATGAGCAGTTCTTC.

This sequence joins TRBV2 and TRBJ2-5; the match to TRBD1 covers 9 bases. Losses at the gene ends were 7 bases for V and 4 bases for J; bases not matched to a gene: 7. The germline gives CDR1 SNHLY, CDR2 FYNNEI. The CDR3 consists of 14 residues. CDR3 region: CASKYTGGAETQYF. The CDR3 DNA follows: TGTGCCAGCAAATATACAGGGGGCGCAGAGACCCAGTACTTC.

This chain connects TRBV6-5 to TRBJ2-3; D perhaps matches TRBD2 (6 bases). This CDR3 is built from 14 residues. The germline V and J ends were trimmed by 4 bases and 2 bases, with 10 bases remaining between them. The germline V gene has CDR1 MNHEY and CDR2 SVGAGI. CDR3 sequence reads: CASSSAGPTDTQYF. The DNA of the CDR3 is TGTGCCAGCAGTTCGGCGGGACCCACAGATACGCAGTATTTT.

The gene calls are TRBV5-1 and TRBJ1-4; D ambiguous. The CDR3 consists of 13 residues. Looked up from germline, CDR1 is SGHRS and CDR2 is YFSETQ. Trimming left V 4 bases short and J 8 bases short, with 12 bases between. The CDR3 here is CASSTWAAEKLFF. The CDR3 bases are TGCGCCAGCAGCACGTGGGCGGCGGAAAAACTGTTTTTT.

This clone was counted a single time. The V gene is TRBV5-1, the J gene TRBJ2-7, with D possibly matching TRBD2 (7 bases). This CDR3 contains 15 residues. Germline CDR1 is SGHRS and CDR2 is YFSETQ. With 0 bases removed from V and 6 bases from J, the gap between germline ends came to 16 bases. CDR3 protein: CASSLVNGGGGEQYF. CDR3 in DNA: TGCGCCAGCAGCTTGGTGAACGGCGGGGGCGGCGAGCAGTACTTC.

CDR3 region: CASSPLDQGIMNTEAFF. Here the CDR3 DNA reads TGTGCCAGCTCACCATTGGATCAGGGGATAATGAACACTGAAGCTTTCTTT. J is TRBJ1-1 and V is TRBV18; TRBD1 is a possible D gene (6 bases). Trimming pared 2 bases from V and 0 bases from J, leaving 16 bases between. This CDR3 contains 17 residues. Germline-derived CDR1 and CDR2 are KGHSH and LQKENI.

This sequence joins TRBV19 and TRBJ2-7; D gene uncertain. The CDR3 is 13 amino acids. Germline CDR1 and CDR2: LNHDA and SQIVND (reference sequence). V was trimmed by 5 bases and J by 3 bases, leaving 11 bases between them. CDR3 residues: CASSYRANYEQYF. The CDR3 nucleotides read TGTGCCAGTAGTTATCGGGCCAACTACGAGCAGTACTTC.

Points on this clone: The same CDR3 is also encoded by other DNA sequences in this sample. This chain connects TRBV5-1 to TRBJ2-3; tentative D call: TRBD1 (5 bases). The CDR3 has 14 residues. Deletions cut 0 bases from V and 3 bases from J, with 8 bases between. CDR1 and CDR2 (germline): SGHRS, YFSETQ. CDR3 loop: CASSLVGVTDTQYF. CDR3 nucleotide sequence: TGCGCCAGCAGCTTGGTAGGGGTAACAGATACGCAGTATTTT.

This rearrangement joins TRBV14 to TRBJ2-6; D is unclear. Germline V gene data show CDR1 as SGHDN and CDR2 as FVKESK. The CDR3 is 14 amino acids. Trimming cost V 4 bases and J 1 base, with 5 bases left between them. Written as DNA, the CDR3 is TGTGCCAGCAGCCCACTTTCTGGGGCCAACGTCCTGACTTTC. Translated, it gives CASSPLSGANVLTF.

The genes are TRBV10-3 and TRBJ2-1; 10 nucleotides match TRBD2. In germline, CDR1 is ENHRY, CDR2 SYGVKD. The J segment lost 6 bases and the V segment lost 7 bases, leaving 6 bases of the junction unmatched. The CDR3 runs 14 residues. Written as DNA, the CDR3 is TGTGCCATCAAAGCGGGAGGGACTTTCAATGAGCAGTTCTTC. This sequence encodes CAIKAGGTFNEQFF.

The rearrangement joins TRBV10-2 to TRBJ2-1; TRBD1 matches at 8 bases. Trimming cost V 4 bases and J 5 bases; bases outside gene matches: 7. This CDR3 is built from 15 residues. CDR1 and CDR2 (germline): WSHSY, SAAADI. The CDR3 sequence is CASSVGTGPNNEQFF. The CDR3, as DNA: TGCGCCAGCAGTGTAGGGACAGGTCCCAACAATGAGCAGTTCTTC.

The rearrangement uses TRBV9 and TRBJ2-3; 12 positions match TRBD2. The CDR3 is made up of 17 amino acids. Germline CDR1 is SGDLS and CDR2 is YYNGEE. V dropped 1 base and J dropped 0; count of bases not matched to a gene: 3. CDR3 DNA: TGTGCCAGCAGCGTACTTGGGACTAGCGGGAGCACAGATACGCAGTATTTT. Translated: CASSVLGTSGSTDTQYF.

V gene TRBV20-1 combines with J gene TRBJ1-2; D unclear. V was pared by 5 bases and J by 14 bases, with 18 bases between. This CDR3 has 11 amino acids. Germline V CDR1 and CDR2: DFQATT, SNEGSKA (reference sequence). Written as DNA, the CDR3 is TGCAGTGCTCGCTTCGTCCCCGCTGCGACCTTC. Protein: CSARFVPAATF.

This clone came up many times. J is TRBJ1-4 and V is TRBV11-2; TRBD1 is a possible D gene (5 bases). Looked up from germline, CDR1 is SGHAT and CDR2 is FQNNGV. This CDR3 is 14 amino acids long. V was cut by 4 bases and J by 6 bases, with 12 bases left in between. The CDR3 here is CASSWDPRDEKLFF. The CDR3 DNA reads TGTGCCAGCAGCTGGGACCCCAGGGATGAAAAACTGTTTTTT.

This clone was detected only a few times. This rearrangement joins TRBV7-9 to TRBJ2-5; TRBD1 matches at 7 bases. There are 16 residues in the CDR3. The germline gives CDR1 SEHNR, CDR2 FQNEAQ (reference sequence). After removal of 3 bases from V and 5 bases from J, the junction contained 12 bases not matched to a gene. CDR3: CASSLTGMAYRETQYF. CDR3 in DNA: TGTGCCAGCAGCTTGACAGGGATGGCGTATAGGGAGACCCAGTACTTC.